These 30 T cell receptor beta chains were sequenced from one sample in a study of T cell repertoires in cytomegalovirus infection. TCRdb re-called the reads with MiXCR, one entry per CDR3 protein. The sample contains fewer than 200,000 distinct CDR3 sequences, roughly 9% of which appear only once. Sequencing was carried out using PBMCs. Receptors were obtained from a human donor in good health (CMV status not recorded). Some clones in this sample may be carry-over from other donors' samples.

This clonotype was counted at least ten times. The rearrangement links TRBV7-3 to TRBJ1-1; D is unresolved. The CDR3 runs to 15 residues. Deletions cut 5 bases from V and 1 base from J, with 14 bases between. Germline CDR1 and CDR2: SGHTA and FQGTGA. This chain's CDR3 is CASSPGGRRNTEAFF. In DNA, the CDR3 is TGTGCCAGCAGCCCAGGCGGACGGAGGAACACTGAAGCTTTCTTT.

This clonotype was observed a few times. This sequence joins TRBV9 and TRBJ2-7, with 9 bases identical to TRBD2. The CDR3 covers 15 residues. Germline V gene data show CDR1 as SGDLS and CDR2 as YYNGEE. The ends lost 0 bases at V and 7 bases at J; junction bases unmatched: 8. The CDR3 sequence: CASSVGGLAGQEQYF. The DNA for the CDR3 is TGTGCCAGCAGCGTAGGGGGGCTAGCGGGGCAGGAGCAGTACTTC.

There are many counts of this clonotype. This sequence joins TRBV7-2 and TRBJ1-4, with D tentatively TRBD1 (6 bases). The CDR3 has 15 residues. The germline V gene has CDR1 SGHTA and CDR2 FQGNSA. The V and J ends lost 4 bases and 3 bases respectively, with 12 bases between them. CDR3 coding DNA: TGTGCCAGCAGCTCCCAGGGGCGATCTAATGAAAAACTGTTTTTT. Translation gives CASSSQGRSNEKLFF.

As for this clonotype: At one end the junction does not follow the germline gene, possibly because of a read error. The chain recombines TRBV7-3 with TRBJ1-1, with D unclear. Looked up from germline, CDR1 is SGHTA and CDR2 is FQGTGA. This CDR3 is 16 amino acids long. The CDR3 nucleotides are TGTGCCAGCAGCTCCCAGCCCGGACTGAAGAACGCTGAAGCTTTCTTT. It yields the protein CASSSQPGLKNAEAFF.

This clonotype was detected many times. The rearrangement uses TRBV7-9 and TRBJ2-5, with 7 bases matching TRBD1. The V segment lost 5 bases and the J segment 3 bases; nucleotides outside the gene matches: 6. The germline V gene encodes CDR1 SEHNR and CDR2 FQNEAQ (reference sequence). The CDR3 is made up of 14 amino acids. Written as DNA, the CDR3 is TGTGCCAGCAGCCTGACCGGGACAGAAGAGACCCAGTACTTC. Its translation: CASSLTGTEETQYF.

In its sample, this clonotype was seen many times. The rearrangement joins TRBV30 to TRBJ1-1; D might be TRBD1 (6 bases). The germline V gene encodes CDR1 GTSNPN and CDR2 SVGIG (reference sequence). Trimming removed 2 bases at V and 2 bases at J, with 12 bases between. The CDR3 covers 14 residues. The CDR3 sequence: CAWSTWGANTEAFF. The CDR3 DNA reads as TGTGCCTGGAGTACTTGGGGGGCCAACACTGAAGCTTTCTTT.

This clonotype was found a few times. The V call is TRBV7-9, the J call TRBJ1-1, with D possibly being TRBD1 (5 bases). The CDR3 totals 14 residues. Trimming pared 3 bases from V and 1 base from J, leaving 9 bases between. Germline V gene sequence: CDR1 SEHNR, CDR2 FQNEAQ (reference sequence). CDR3 in amino acids: CASSLTATNTEAFF. CDR3 coding DNA: TGTGCCAGCAGCTTGACAGCTACGAACACTGAAGCTTTCTTT. Supplemented by reference TRBV7-9 and TRBJ1-1, the full variable domain reads DTGVSQNPRHKITKRGQNVTFRCDPISEHNRLYWYRQTLGQGPEFLTYFQNEAQLEKSRLLSDRFSAERPKGSFSTLEIQRTEQGDSAMYLCASSLTATNTEAFFGQGTRLTVV.

Judged by abundance, this clonotype is medium-sized (0.01 to 0.1%). The gene calls are TRBV6-1 and TRBJ1-2; 11 bases align to TRBD1. V dropped 7 bases and J dropped 1; count of bases not matched to a gene: 8. This CDR3 has 16 residues. The germline CDR1 and CDR2 sequences are MNHNS and SASEGT. CDR3 sequence (DNA): TGTGCCAGCACCTGGGACAGGGGGAGACTTAACTATGGCTACACCTTC. Its translation is CASTWDRGRLNYGYTF.

This clonotype was seen repeatedly, ten times or more. The chain is built from TRBV11-2 and TRBJ1-2; D is unresolved. V was cut by 4 bases and J by 2 bases, with 11 bases left in between. The CDR3 consists of 14 residues. Germline V gene data show CDR1 as SGHAT and CDR2 as FQNNGV. The CDR3: CASSSAPGNYGYTF. CDR3 in DNA: TGTGCCAGCAGCTCTGCCCCCGGAAACTATGGCTACACCTTC.

This clonotype showed up many times. V gene TRBV6-2 or TRBV6-3 combines with J gene TRBJ1-6; the match to TRBD1 covers 10 bases. The ends lost 5 bases at V and 10 bases at J; junction bases unmatched: 11. This CDR3 has 16 amino acids. CDR1 and CDR2 from the germline V gene are MNHEY and SVGEGT. In DNA form, the CDR3 reads TGTGCCAGCAGTCGCCGTCGGGACAGGGGTAGATCACCCCTCCACTTT. Translating it yields CASSRRRDRGRSPLHF.

This clonotype appeared a few times. The chain is built from TRBV28 and TRBJ1-3; possible D gene TRBD1, 6 bases. The V and J ends lost 6 bases and 0 bases respectively, with 15 bases between them. Per germline, CDR1 MDHEN and CDR2 SYDVKM. The CDR3 loop spans 16 amino acids. Written as DNA, the CDR3 is TGTGCCAGCAGAGCGGGACACAGGATCTCTGGAAACACCATATATTTT. The encoded protein is CASRAGHRISGNTIYF.

This clonotype was counted many times. J is TRBJ1-1 and V is TRBV7-6; D might be TRBD1 (5 bases). The germline V gene encodes CDR1 SGHVS and CDR2 FNYEAQ. V lost 1 base and J 4 bases, leaving 13 bases between the germline ends. The CDR3 covers 15 residues. The CDR3 nucleotides are TGTGCCAGCAGCTTAGGCCAGGGTGAGAGCACTGAAGCTTTCTTT. As protein: CASSLGQGESTEAFF.

With regard to this clonotype: This likely comes from a read error, as the CDR3 has no conserved phenylalanine or tryptophan at its end. The rearrangement joins TRBV28 to TRBJ2-7; D is uncertain. This CDR3 is 12 amino acids long. The V end lost 3 bases, the J end lost 1 base, and 4 bases lay between the germline ends. CDR1 MDHEN and CDR2 SYDVKM come from the germline V gene. The CDR3 DNA sequence: TGTGCCAGCAGTTTCCTATCCTACGAGCAGTACCTC. Its protein is CASSFLSYEQYL.

The gene calls are TRBV29-1 and TRBJ1-1; D remains ambiguous. Germline V gene sequence: CDR1 SQVTM, CDR2 ANQGSEA. The V gene lost 7 bases and the J gene lost 4 bases, with 16 bases spanning the gap. The CDR3 loop spans 13 amino acids. CDR3 protein: CSALPFYGTEAFF. The CDR3 nucleotides are TGCAGCGCCCTACCCTTTTATGGCACTGAAGCTTTCTTT. The variable domain in full, with the rest retrieved from reference TRBV29-1 and TRBJ1-1, is SAVISQKPSRDICQRGTSLTIQCQVDSQVTMMFWYRQQPGQSLTLIATANQGSEATYESGFVIDKFPISRPNLTFSTLTVSNMSPEDSSIYLCSALPFYGTEAFFGQGTRLTVV.

The chain links TRBV18 to TRBJ1-1, with TRBD1 identical over 7 bases. From germline, CDR1 is KGHSH and CDR2 LQKENI. The CDR3 has 16 residues. Trimming cost V 3 bases and J 0 bases; bases outside gene matches: 7. DNA of the CDR3: TGTGCCAGCTCACCGCAGGGGGGAAGCATGAACACTGAAGCTTTCTTT. Translation gives CASSPQGGSMNTEAFF.

In its sample, this clonotype was seen many times. The CDR3 sequence is CASSSSGRGKLFF. The DNA for the CDR3 is TGTGCCAGCAGCTCGTCCGGTCGGGGGAAACTGTTTTTT. This sequence joins TRBV7-2 and TRBJ1-4, with a weak D call TRBD1 (5 bases). The CDR3 totals 13 residues. V was trimmed by 4 bases and J by 11 bases, leaving 14 bases between them. Germline CDR1 and CDR2: SGHTA and FQGNSA.

This clonotype was observed many times. The chain uses TRBV7-2 and TRBJ2-7; TRBD2 is a possible D gene (6 bases). Germline CDR1 and CDR2: SGHTA and FQGNSA. The CDR3 has 14 amino acids. The V end lost 6 bases, the J end lost 5 bases, and 17 bases lay between the germline ends. In nucleotides, the CDR3 is TGTGCCAGCAGTAGCATACTAGCTAACAACGAGCAGTACTTC. Its translation: CASSSILANNEQYF.

This clonotype was picked up many times. V is TRBV7-8 and J is TRBJ2-1; TRBD2 matches 12 bases. V lost 7 bases and J lost 7; bases outside the gene matches: 11. Germline V gene lookup returns CDR1 SGHVS and CDR2 FQNEAQ. The CDR3 sequence is 16 residues long. The CDR3 loop reads CASTSSLAGGPNEQFF. DNA for the CDR3: TGTGCCAGCACCTCATCACTAGCGGGAGGTCCAAATGAGCAGTTCTTC.

This clonotype has a count of ten or more. This chain links TRBV7-2 with TRBJ2-3; possible D gene TRBD1, 6 bases. The germline V and J ends were trimmed by 3 bases and 6 bases, with 16 bases remaining between them. Germline loops: CDR1 SGHTA, CDR2 FQGNSA. CDR3 size: 15 residues. The chain's CDR3 is CASSFRPGDADTQYF. In nucleotides, the CDR3 is TGTGCCAGCAGCTTCCGACCAGGGGATGCGGATACGCAGTATTTT.

This clonotype occurred many times. The V gene is TRBV7-2, the J gene TRBJ2-5; TRBD2 matches at 10 bases. The junction had 4 bases not matched to a gene; V was cut back by 4 bases and J by 5 bases. Germline V CDR1 and CDR2: SGHTA, FQGNSA. The CDR3 has 14 residues. Here the CDR3 DNA reads TGTGCCAGCAGCTCTAGCGGGAGTGGCGAGACCCAGTACTTC. Translation gives CASSSSGSGETQYF.

This clonotype was observed at least ten times. The rearrangement joins TRBV7-2 to TRBJ1-5; 7 nucleotides match TRBD1. The J segment lost 5 bases and the V segment lost 5 bases, leaving 12 bases of the junction unmatched. CDR1 and CDR2 from the germline V gene are SGHTA and FQGNSA. The CDR3 is 16 residues long. The CDR3 coding sequence is TGTGCCAGCAGCCTATTAGGGGGCGCAGGCTATCAGCCCCAGCATTTT. It encodes CASSLLGGAGYQPQHF.

This clonotype came up many times. The CDR3: CASFKGQKNTEAFF. Here the CDR3 DNA reads TGTGCCAGCTTCAAGGGACAGAAGAACACTGAAGCTTTCTTT. The chain combines TRBV7-2 with TRBJ1-1, with 7 bases identical to TRBD1. CDR1 and CDR2 from the germline V gene are SGHTA and FQGNSA. There are 14 residues in the CDR3. V dropped 8 bases and J dropped 1; count of bases not matched to a gene: 7.

The chain recombines TRBV20-1 with TRBJ2-1; weak D call: TRBD2 (6 bases). The CDR3 loop spans 14 amino acids. Trimming shortened V by 3 bases and J by 3 bases, and 12 bases separated the two germline ends. In germline, CDR1 is DFQATT, CDR2 SNEGSKA (reference sequence). As DNA, the CDR3 is TGCAGTGCTAGTCAACTAGCTCGCTACAATGAGCAGTTCTTC. Translated, it gives CSASQLARYNEQFF.

In its sample, this clonotype was seen many times. The chain has TRBV12-3 or TRBV12-4 and TRBJ1-5; D gene unclear. This CDR3 region has 14 residues. V was cut by 3 bases and J by 3 bases, with 9 bases left in between. The CDR3: CASSFSLYNQPQHF. For the CDR3, the DNA is TGTGCCAGCAGTTTTAGTCTGTACAATCAGCCCCAGCATTTT.

The chain uses TRBV7-8 and TRBJ2-2; D is unclear. Looked up from germline, CDR1 is SGHVS and CDR2 is FQNEAQ. This CDR3 contains 15 residues. The V gene lost 0 bases and the J gene lost 4 bases, with 9 bases spanning the gap. CDR3: CASSLALVATGELFF. In nucleotides, the CDR3 is TGTGCCAGCAGCTTAGCGTTGGTGGCCACCGGGGAGCTGTTTTTT.

This clonotype was detected many times. V is TRBV12-3 or TRBV12-4 and J is TRBJ2-1; 12 nucleotides match TRBD2. The trim removed 3 bases at V and 9 bases at J, leaving 6 bases unmatched. CDR3 length equals 15 residues. CDR3: CASSLSSGRASEQFF. DNA for the CDR3: TGTGCCAGCAGTTTGTCTAGCGGGAGGGCCTCTGAGCAGTTCTTC.

This clonotype was observed many times. V usage is TRBV28 and J usage is TRBJ1-1, with D unclear. The germline CDR1 and CDR2 sequences are MDHEN and SYDVKM. V lost 4 bases, J lost 5 bases, and 11 bases lay in between. The CDR3 sequence is 13 residues long. CDR3 protein: CASSSTMGTEAFF. The CDR3 nucleotides read TGTGCCAGCAGTTCGACCATGGGGACTGAAGCTTTCTTT.

The rearrangement uses TRBV28 and TRBJ2-7, with a possible D match to TRBD2 (5 bases). CDR1 MDHEN and CDR2 SYDVKM come from the germline V gene. This CDR3 has 16 amino acids. Trimming stripped 5 bases from V and 5 bases from J, with 22 bases between. CDR3 protein: CASSTLYKRVANEQYF. Written as DNA, the CDR3 is TGTGCCAGCAGTACATTATACAAGAGGGTGGCCAACGAGCAGTACTTC. Together with reference TRBV28 and TRBJ2-7, the CDR3 gives the full variable domain: DVKVTQSSRYLVKRTGEKVFLECVQDMDHENMFWYRQDPGLGLRLIYFSYDVKMKEKGDIPEGYSVSREKKERFSLILESASTNQTSMYLCASSTLYKRVANEQYFGPGTRLTVT.

This clonotype appeared many times. The chain recombines TRBV7-2 with TRBJ2-1, with D hard to call. The CDR3 is made up of 12 amino acids. The ends were cut back, 2 bases at V and 9 bases at J, with 8 bases in the middle. Germline CDR1 SGHTA, CDR2 FQGNSA. CDR3: CASSLTGSEQFF. CDR3 coding DNA: TGTGCCAGCAGCTTAACCGGCAGTGAGCAGTTCTTC.

In this sample, this clonotype turned up a few times. The chain combines TRBV29-1 with TRBJ2-7; D remains unclear. Germline V CDR1 and CDR2: SQVTM, ANQGSEA. Trimming left V 4 bases short and J 3 bases short, with 10 bases between. This CDR3 region has 12 residues. As DNA, the CDR3 is TGCAGCGTTGCCGTTGGGGTCTACGAGCAGTACTTC. It translates to CSVAVGVYEQYF.